These 12 T cell receptor beta chains originate from one sample sequenced in a study of shared clonotypes between healthy human individuals. The protocol was immunoSEQ multiplex PCR, while the TCRdb copy is restricted to in-frame clones and leaves out a portion. Of 2 million to 2.5 million clones listed, 85% to 95% are singletons. Sample: naive CD4+ T cells from PBMCs. Subset given: CD45RA+ positively selected. The receptors here all came from a young man in good health. Some clones in this sample may be carry-over from other donors' samples.

The chain carries TRBV28 and TRBJ2-2; 9 positions agree with TRBD1. V dropped 6 bases and J dropped 4; count of bases not matched to a gene: 6. From germline, CDR1 is MDHEN and CDR2 SYDVKM. CDR3 length equals 15 residues. The CDR3 region has the DNA TGTGCCAGCAGCCAGGCGGGACAGGGCACCGGGGAGCTGTTTTTT. It codes for CASSQAGQGTGELFF.

The chain couples TRBV6-5 to TRBJ2-5; tentative D call: TRBD2 (6 bases). Germline loops: CDR1 MNHEY, CDR2 SVGAGI. CDR3 length equals 14 residues. V shed 7 bases and J shed 2 bases, with 14 bases lying between them. The CDR3 loop is CASKMGGGQETQYF. The CDR3, as DNA: TGTGCCAGCAAGATGGGGGGTGGTCAAGAGACCCAGTACTTC.

This sequence joins TRBV29-1 and TRBJ2-5; D may be TRBD1 (5 bases). V lost 7 bases and J lost 4, with 7 bases in between. The CDR3 covers 10 residues. The germline gives CDR1 SQVTM, CDR2 ANQGSEA. In DNA, the CDR3 is TGCAGCGGTAGGGGAGAGACCCAGTACTTC. It is translated as CSGRGETQYF. Filled out from reference TRBV29-1 and TRBJ2-5, the complete variable domain reads SAVISQKPSRDICQRGTSLTIQCQVDSQVTMMFWYRQQPGQSLTLIATANQGSEATYESGFVIDKFPISRPNLTFSTLTVSNMSPEDSSIYLCSGRGETQYFGPGTRLLVL.

This clone was recorded only once. The rearrangement links TRBV7-9 to TRBJ2-1; D perhaps matches TRBD2 (7 bases). CDR3 length equals 16 residues. Germline CDR1 reads SEHNR; CDR2 reads FQNEAQ (reference sequence). Deletions cut 4 bases from V and 6 bases from J, with 19 bases between. The CDR3 protein is CASSSPRGGVSNEQFF. CDR3 DNA sequence: TGTGCCAGCAGCTCTCCCAGGGGAGGGGTGAGCAATGAGCAGTTCTTC.

This clone was seen just once. This chain joins TRBV5-1 and TRBJ2-7; a possible D gene is TRBD2 (5 bases). Between the trimmed V and J ends, which lost 0 bases and 5 bases, there was a span of 12 bases. This CDR3 is built from 14 residues. The germline V gene has CDR1 SGHRS and CDR2 YFSETQ. CDR3 sequence: CASSLVPGADEQYF. CDR3 bases: TGCGCCAGCAGCTTGGTCCCAGGAGCGGACGAGCAGTACTTC.

The chain recombines TRBV7-2 with TRBJ2-3; 7 positions match TRBD2. Germline V gives CDR1 SGHTA, CDR2 FQGNSA. CDR3 length: 14 amino acids. With 3 bases clipped from V and 6 bases from J, the junction kept 6 bases outside the gene matches. The CDR3 DNA is TGTGCCAGCAGCTTCGGCGGGAGCAAGGATACGCAGTATTTT. It is translated as CASSFGGSKDTQYF.

The chain uses TRBV5-1 and TRBJ2-2; 7 bases agree with TRBD2. CDR1 and CDR2 from the germline V gene are SGHRS and YFSETQ. The CDR3 is made up of 16 amino acids. V was clipped by 0 bases and J by 5 bases; unmatched bases: 7. CDR3 coding DNA: TGCGCCAGCAGCTTGGATGGCGGGAGCCGAACCGGGGAGCTGTTTTTT. Protein sequence: CASSLDGGSRTGELFF.

This chain connects TRBV29-1 to TRBJ1-2; 7 bases map to TRBD1. This CDR3 is 12 amino acids long. With V trimmed by 8 bases and J by 4 bases, 7 bases remained unmatched. Germline CDR1 reads SQVTM; CDR2 reads ANQGSEA. The CDR3 DNA is TGCAGCACGGGACAGTCCTCCTATGGCTACACCTTC. Encoded protein: CSTGQSSYGYTF.

The V gene is TRBV7-6, the J gene TRBJ1-1, with D perhaps TRBD1 (5 bases). Germline CDR1 is SGHVS and CDR2 is FNYEAQ. Trimming left V 5 bases short and J 0 bases short, with 13 bases between. The CDR3 runs 15 residues. For the CDR3, the DNA is TGTGCCAGCAGCCTAATAGAGGGGATGAACACTGAAGCTTTCTTT. It specifies CASSLIEGMNTEAFF. The variable domain in full, completed from reference TRBV7-6 and TRBJ1-1, reads GAGVSQSPRYKVTKRGQDVALRCDPISGHVSLYWYRQALGQGPEFLTYFNYEAQQDKSGLPNDRFSAERPEGSISTLTIQRTEQRDSAMYRCASSLIEGMNTEAFFGQGTRLTVV.

CDR3 region: CSVQGAVDQPQHF. CDR3 coding DNA: TGCAGCGTTCAGGGGGCAGTGGATCAGCCCCAGCATTTT. The chain couples TRBV29-1 to TRBJ1-5; 8 nucleotides match TRBD1. Germline-derived CDR1 and CDR2 are SQVTM and ANQGSEA. This CDR3 has 13 amino acids. J lost 5 bases, V lost 5 bases, and 5 bases had no gene match.

In DNA, the CDR3 is TGCGCCAGCAGTGAAGGAGGGGCGGACACTGAAGCTTTCTTT. Encoded protein: CASSEGGADTEAFF. The chain combines TRBV10-1 with TRBJ1-1, with D perhaps matching TRBD1 (5 bases). The CDR3 sequence is 14 residues long. In germline, CDR1 is WNHNN, CDR2 SYGVQD (reference sequence). V lost 3 bases and J lost 3, with 11 bases in between.

J is TRBJ2-7 and V is TRBV7-9, with 11 nucleotides matching TRBD1. The CDR3 covers 14 residues. CDR1 is SEHNR and CDR2 is FQNEAQ in the germline V gene (reference sequence). V dropped 5 bases and J dropped 6; count of bases not matched to a gene: 6. The CDR3 reads CASSRDRGNGEQYF. CDR3 nucleotides: TGTGCCAGCAGCAGGGACAGGGGGAACGGCGAGCAGTACTTC.